Below are 27 T cell receptor beta chains sequenced from a single sample in a study of T cell repertoires in cytomegalovirus infection. Each CDR3 protein gets one entry after TCRdb re-called the reads with MiXCR. The sample holds 300,000 or so distinct CDR3 sequences, about 9.2% seen once. The sequenced sample consisted of PBMCs. The receptors derive from a human donor in good health (CMV status not recorded). Some clones in this sample may be carry-over from other donors' samples.

V gene TRBV18 combines with J gene TRBJ1-2, with 10 bases aligning to TRBD1. The germline gives CDR1 KGHSH, CDR2 LQKENI. Germline trimming cut 3 bases from V and 3 bases from J; bases unmatched to any gene: 4. CDR3 length equals 15 residues. In DNA, the CDR3 is TGTGCCAGCTCACCGGGACAGGGGATTTACTATGGCTACACCTTC. Encoded protein: CASSPGQGIYYGYTF.

This clonotype has at least ten counts. The chain uses TRBV6-5 and TRBJ1-2, with TRBD1 matching over 9 bases. Germline-derived CDR1 and CDR2 are MNHEY and SVGAGI. The CDR3 consists of 15 residues. V lost 5 bases to trimming and J lost 4 bases; unmatched junction nucleotides: 8. The CDR3 spells CASSGTGTGLYGYTF. In DNA, the CDR3 is TGTGCCAGCAGTGGGACCGGGACAGGGCTCTATGGCTACACCTTC.

This clonotype was detected ten times or more. V and J are TRBV7-9 and TRBJ1-2, with 8 bases matching TRBD1. The V segment lost 4 bases and the J segment 8 bases; nucleotides outside the gene matches: 9. Germline CDR1 is SEHNR and CDR2 is FQNEAQ (reference sequence). This CDR3 region has 14 residues. CDR3 loop: CASSSVRGLGGYTF. The CDR3 DNA reads as TGTGCCAGCAGCTCGGTCAGGGGGCTAGGAGGCTACACCTTC.

This clonotype appeared many times. The chain employs TRBV19 and TRBJ1-6; a possible D gene is TRBD1 (5 bases). This CDR3 is 16 amino acids long. Trimming pared 7 bases from V and 7 bases from J, leaving 20 bases between. Germline V gene sequence: CDR1 LNHDA, CDR2 SQIVND (reference sequence). The CDR3 nucleotides are TGTGCCAGTACCGCCTGGGGCGTCAGGTCAAATTCACCCCTCCACTTT. Amino acids: CASTAWGVRSNSPLHF. Full variable domain (remainder filled in from reference TRBV19 and TRBJ1-6): DGGITQSPKYLFRKEGQNVTLSCEQNLNHDAMYWYRQDPGQGLRLIYYSQIVNDFQKGDIAEGYSVSREKKESFPLTVTSAQKNPTAFYLCASTAWGVRSNSPLHFGNGTRLTVT.

This clonotype was seen repeatedly, ten times or more. This chain links TRBV12-3 or TRBV12-4 with TRBJ1-4, with a weak D call TRBD1 (5 bases). Trimming cost V 7 bases and J 2 bases, with 11 bases left between them. The CDR3 is made up of 14 amino acids. In DNA, the CDR3 is TGTGCCAGCACCTTGGGGGGGACTAATGAAAAACTGTTTTTT. This sequence encodes CASTLGGTNEKLFF.

Many counts were recorded for this clonotype. The chain couples TRBV5-1 to TRBJ2-7, with a tentative D call TRBD2 (5 bases). The length of the CDR3 is 13 residues. Trimming pared 3 bases from V and 2 bases from J, leaving 9 bases between. CDR1 and CDR2 from the germline V gene are SGHRS and YFSETQ. CDR3 nucleotides: TGCGCCAGCAGCTCAGGAGGCGCCTACGAGCAGTACTTC. Translation: CASSSGGAYEQYF.

This clonotype was observed at least ten times. The CDR3 loop is CASSPQGGNYGYTF. Here the CDR3 DNA reads TGTGCCAGCAGCCCCCAGGGGGGAAACTATGGCTACACCTTC. The rearrangement uses TRBV25-1 and TRBJ1-2; 7 bases match TRBD1. The CDR3 is 14 residues long. Trimming removed 6 bases from V and 2 bases from J; junction bases left unmatched: 6. Germline CDR1 reads MGHDK; CDR2 reads SYGVNS.

This clonotype has at least ten counts. The V and J genes are TRBV11-3 and TRBJ2-2; D is uncertain. The germline CDR1 and CDR2 sequences are SGHNT and YENEEA. This CDR3 has 16 residues. Trimming removed 1 base at V and 0 bases at J, with 9 bases between. CDR3 sequence reads: CASSLGSTSNTGELFF. The CDR3 coding sequence is TGTGCCAGCAGCTTAGGTAGCACCTCGAACACCGGGGAGCTGTTTTTT.

Turning to this clonotype: A much larger clone lies one base from this, so it may be a read error. The chain joins TRBV4-1 to TRBJ2-7; D might be TRBD1 or TRBD2, each matching 6 bases. Germline V gene lookup returns CDR1 MGHRA and CDR2 YSYEKL. The length of the CDR3 is 15 residues. The CDR3 region has the DNA TGCGCCAGCAGCCAAGAAAACGGGGGCGCCTACGAGCAGTGCTTC. Encoded protein: CASSQENGGAYEQCF.

This clonotype was counted many times. The V gene is TRBV12-3 or TRBV12-4, the J gene TRBJ2-1; D ambiguous. V lost 5 bases to trimming and J lost 7 bases, with 9 bases between them. This CDR3 is 12 amino acids long. The CDR3 reads CASSKEHNEQFF. CDR3 DNA: TGTGCCAGCAGTAAGGAGCATAATGAGCAGTTCTTC.

Many counts were recorded for this clonotype. This chain joins TRBV6-2 or TRBV6-3 and TRBJ1-2; D is ambiguous. The CDR3 extends over 15 amino acids. The V and J ends lost 4 bases and 2 bases respectively, with 14 bases between them. Germline assignment: CDR1 MNHEY and CDR2 SVGEGT. The CDR3 protein is CASSWGKRENYGYTF. DNA for the CDR3: TGTGCCAGCAGTTGGGGTAAACGGGAGAACTATGGCTACACCTTC.

V usage is TRBV27 and J usage is TRBJ2-3; possibly TRBD1 or TRBD2 for D (5 bases each). V lost 0 bases, J lost 0 bases, and 13 bases lay in between. Looked up from germline, CDR1 is MNHEY and CDR2 is SMNVEV (reference sequence). The CDR3 extends over 17 amino acids. CDR3 sequence reads: CASSLSFRDDSTDTQYF. DNA of the CDR3: TGTGCCAGCAGTTTATCTTTCCGGGACGATAGCACAGATACGCAGTATTTT.

The table lists this clonotype with many counts. This chain joins TRBV7-9 and TRBJ1-5; the match to TRBD1 covers 7 bases. The length of the CDR3 is 13 residues. The V gene end was trimmed by 5 bases and the J gene end by 4 bases; junction bases not matched to a gene: 2. From germline, CDR1 is SEHNR and CDR2 FQNEAQ (reference sequence). CDR3 DNA: TGTGCCAGCAGCGGACAGGAGAATCAGCCCCAGCATTTT. This translates into CASSGQENQPQHF.

The chain employs TRBV5-1 and TRBJ2-1, with 8 bases lining up with TRBD1. Germline V lookup: CDR1 SGHRS, CDR2 YFSETQ. J lost 5 bases, V lost 2 bases, and 9 bases had no gene match. CDR3 size: 16 residues. The CDR3 nucleotides read TGCGCCAGCAGCTTCACCCGGACAGGGCTGGACAATGAGCAGTTCTTC. Translation: CASSFTRTGLDNEQFF.

This clonotype has ten or more counts. The chain couples TRBV10-2 to TRBJ2-7, with 9 bases identical to TRBD1. V gave up 6 bases and J gave up 2 bases; unmatched junction bases: 5. This CDR3 comprises 14 residues. Germline CDR1 WSHSY, CDR2 SAAADI. CDR3 sequence: CASRGTGPPYEQYF. The CDR3 nucleotides are TGCGCCAGCAGGGGGACAGGGCCACCCTACGAGCAGTACTTC.

This clonotype was detected ten times or more. The chain has TRBV12-3 or TRBV12-4 and TRBJ1-6; D is uncertain. The CDR3 totals 15 residues. Trimming pared 7 bases from V and 7 bases from J, leaving 17 bases between. CDR3 amino acids: CASTPGPLLNSPLHF. CDR3 coding DNA: TGTGCCAGCACCCCAGGACCACTCCTAAATTCACCCCTCCACTTT.

This clonotype was detected many times. This sequence joins TRBV14 and TRBJ2-1; TRBD2 agrees at 8 bases. The CDR3 is made up of 21 amino acids. Germline V CDR1 and CDR2: SGHDN, FVKESK. V lost 1 base and J lost 0; bases outside the gene matches: 17. The CDR3 spells CASSQGVGVGGASPSYNEQFF. The CDR3 nucleotides are TGTGCCAGCAGCCAAGGGGTTGGGGTCGGGGGGGCGTCTCCCTCCTACAATGAGCAGTTCTTC.

In this sample, this clonotype turned up a few times. J is TRBJ2-1 and V is TRBV19; D might be TRBD1 (6 bases). CDR3 size: 17 residues. The germline V gene encodes CDR1 LNHDA and CDR2 SQIVND (reference sequence). Trimming shortened V by 3 bases and J by 2 bases, and 17 bases separated the two germline ends. The CDR3 here is CASSMMAGANTYNEQFF. The CDR3 DNA reads TGTGCCAGTAGTATGATGGCAGGGGCGAACACCTACAATGAGCAGTTCTTC.

This chain connects TRBV20-1 to TRBJ1-2; 7 bases are a match to TRBD1. The CDR3 has 16 amino acids. Germline CDR1 is DFQATT and CDR2 is SNEGSKA (reference sequence). The J segment lost 5 bases and the V segment lost 5 bases, leaving 17 bases of the junction unmatched. The DNA for the CDR3 is TGCAGTGCTCAAGACAGGGTGGCCCCGGCGGGTTATGGCTACACCTTC. It encodes CSAQDRVAPAGYGYTF.

Only a few counts were recorded for this clonotype. This sequence joins TRBV6-6 and TRBJ1-2; the D is unclear. V lost 2 bases and J 12 bases, leaving 13 bases between the germline ends. Germline loops: CDR1 MNHNY, CDR2 SVGAGI (reference sequence). CDR3 length: 12 amino acids. CDR3 residues: CASSYPTMANTF. CDR3 sequence (DNA): TGTGCCAGCAGTTACCCCACTATGGCTAACACCTTC.

This clonotype was counted many times. The rearrangement links TRBV7-2 to TRBJ1-5; D call uncertain. The CDR3 loop spans 14 amino acids. Trimming cost V 4 bases and J 0 bases, with 7 bases left between them. Germline lookup yields CDR1 SGHTA and CDR2 FQGNSA. CDR3 sequence reads: CASSSDHSNQPQHF. CDR3 nucleotides: TGTGCCAGCAGCTCGGACCATAGCAATCAGCCCCAGCATTTT.

Ten or more counts support this clonotype. The rearrangement links TRBV7-2 to TRBJ2-2, with D tentatively TRBD1 or TRBD2 (7 bases each). Germline lookup yields CDR1 SGHTA and CDR2 FQGNSA. The CDR3 contains 16 residues. Trimming shortened V by 5 bases and J by 5 bases, and 18 bases separated the two germline ends. CDR3 loop: CASSPQGRGRTGELFF. CDR3 DNA: TGTGCCAGCAGCCCCCAGGGGAGGGGGCGGACCGGGGAGCTGTTTTTT.

V is TRBV6-2 or TRBV6-3 and J is TRBJ2-2; 9 nucleotides line up with TRBD1. Germline V CDR1 and CDR2: MNHEY, SVGEGT. Trimming removed 7 bases from V and 8 bases from J; junction bases left unmatched: 11. The CDR3 loop spans 15 amino acids. CDR3 coding DNA: TGTGCCAGCACCCGCCCGGGACAGGGTATAGGGGAGCTGTTTTTT. Its translation: CASTRPGQGIGELFF.

This chain uses TRBV12-3 or TRBV12-4 with TRBJ1-2; D is unresolved. V was shortened by 3 bases and J by 1 base, with 9 bases between the two germline ends. The CDR3 covers 14 residues. CDR3 DNA: TGTGCCAGCAGTTTGTCACGTAGTAACTATGGCTACACCTTC. Encoded protein: CASSLSRSNYGYTF.

Details on this clonotype: Just one base apart from a much larger clone, this may be a read error. J is TRBJ2-7 and V is TRBV20-1, with TRBD2 matching 10 bases. The junction had 11 bases not matched to a gene; V was cut back by 8 bases and J by 4 bases. The germline gives CDR1 DFQATT, CDR2 SNEGSKA (reference sequence). This CDR3 has 14 residues. Here the CDR3 reads CSTQPSGGGYEQYF. CDR3 in DNA: TGCAGTACTCAGCCTAGCGGGGGAGGGTACGAGCAGTACTTC.

This clonotype was seen at least ten times. The chain is built from TRBV5-4 and TRBJ2-6; no firm D call. Deletions cut 5 bases from V and 2 bases from J, with 23 bases between. CDR3 length equals 19 residues. Germline-derived CDR1 and CDR2 are SGHNT and YYREEE (reference sequence). The CDR3 DNA reads as TGTGCCAGCAGAGGATTAGACCTTCTGAGTCCCGCTGGGGCCAACGTCCTGACTTTC. It translates to CASRGLDLLSPAGANVLTF.

Ten or more counts support this clonotype. The J gene is TRBJ1-3, the V gene TRBV28; 10 nucleotides agree with TRBD1. From germline, CDR1 is MDHEN and CDR2 SYDVKM. V was pared by 5 bases and J by 3 bases, with 10 bases of the junction left unmatched. The CDR3 extends over 17 amino acids. The chain's CDR3 is CASSPTLRDRGGNTIYF. CDR3 DNA: TGTGCCAGCAGTCCCACCCTCCGGGACAGGGGTGGAAACACCATATATTTT.